This T cell receptor beta chain was identified in a study of blood T cell repertoires in COVID-19. As for the study in general: Material from acute and convalescent COVID-19 was sourced from the United States, Italy and Spain. PBMCs, B-cell-depleted T cells, or T cells provided the cDNA or gDNA that made up the material.

As originally analysed: Amplification from reference gene primers served as the basis for estimated nucleated cell counts. Assay: immunoSEQ multiplex PCR; the TCRdb copy retains only in-frame clones and omits some. Clone size and the V and J calls come from that table; the DNA yielded D and trimming. The data hold approximately 180,000 clones, with about 85% observed a single time. This clone was detected only a few times. This TCR derives from a woman of 80 years or more with acute or convalescent COVID-19. Sequencing input: peripheral blood.

The CDR3 bases are TGTGCCAGTAGCCGAGTAACTAATGAAAAACTGTTTTTT. It yields the protein CASSRVTNEKLFF. The chain uses TRBV19 and TRBJ1-4; D unresolved. Per the germline V gene, CDR1 is LNHDA and CDR2 is SQIVND (reference sequence). The CDR3 is made up of 13 amino acids. The V and J ends lost 6 bases and 1 base respectively, with 6 bases between them.